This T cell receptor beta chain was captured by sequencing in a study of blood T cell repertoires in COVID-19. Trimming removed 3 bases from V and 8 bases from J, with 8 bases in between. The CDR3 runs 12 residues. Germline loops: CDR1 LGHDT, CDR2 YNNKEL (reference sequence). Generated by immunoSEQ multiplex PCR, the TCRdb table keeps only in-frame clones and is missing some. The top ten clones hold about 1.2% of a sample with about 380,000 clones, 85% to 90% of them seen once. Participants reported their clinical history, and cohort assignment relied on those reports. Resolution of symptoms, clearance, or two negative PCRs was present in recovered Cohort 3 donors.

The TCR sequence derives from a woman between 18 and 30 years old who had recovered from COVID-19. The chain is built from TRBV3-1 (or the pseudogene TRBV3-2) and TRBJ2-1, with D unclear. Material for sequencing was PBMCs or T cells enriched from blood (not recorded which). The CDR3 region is CASSHSEHEQFF. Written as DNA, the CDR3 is TGTGCCAGCAGCCATAGTGAGCATGAGCAGTTCTTC.